The clone carrying this TCR beta chain came up many times. What it binds is not known. Researchers took RNA transcripts and amplified the TCR beta CDR3 regions from them. Primed by the HTBI set, a first-round RT-PCR was run on the TCR CDR3. TCRdb redid the calling of the multiplex PCR reads with MiXCR, one entry per CDR3 protein. The table records under 350,000 distinct CDR3 sequences, 18% of them present only once. The sample comes from a study of T cells in Graves' hyperthyroidism and ophthalmopathy. The study, taken as a whole, reports: It was a median around 6 months before onset that the model predicted ophthalmopathy.

Stable Graves' hyperthyroidism meant no ophthalmopathy progression within 18 months. Participants, patients aged 18 to 65, had newly diagnosed hyperthyroidism with a duration under 2 months. Diagnostic decisions used clinical symptoms, serum thyroxine and TRAb, thyroid ultrasound and orbital computed tomography. The specimen sequenced was blood. This sequence was found in a woman in her forties or fifties with Graves' hyperthyroidism.

Written as DNA, the CDR3 is TGTGCCAGCTCACCTCCCTGGGGTAGCGGGAATTCCGATACGCAGTATTTT. Amino acid sequence: CASSPPWGSGNSDTQYF. V and J are TRBV18 and TRBJ2-3, with TRBD2 matching 8 bases. The ends lost 3 bases at V and 6 bases at J; junction bases unmatched: 14. Germline-derived CDR1 and CDR2 are KGHSH and LQKENI. The CDR3 is 17 amino acids.